A selection of T cell receptor beta chains follows, all from one sample in a study of blood T cell repertoires in COVID-19. This table comes from immunoSEQ multiplex PCR, and its TCRdb copy is limited to in-frame clones, with some not included. The sample yields approximately 70,000 clones, more than 70% seen once. Material: peripheral blood. Receptors originate from a woman aged 70-85 years with acute or convalescent COVID-19. Each CDR3 is given with its conserved first and last residue. Each record gives: D gene, J gene, V gene, clone size, CDR3 protein, CDR3 DNA. A D gene is named only where the DNA matches it firmly. Not every row has a clone size; where given, it reads once, few, many or a size class.

NA | TRBJ2-5 | TRBV6-6 | NA | CASSPDSRRETQYF | TGTGCCAGCAGTCCGGACAGCAGGAGGGAGACCCAGTACTTC
TRBD1 | TRBJ2-3 | TRBV15 | NA | CATSSQQGAGSDTQYF | TGTGCCACCAGCTCGCAACAGGGGGCAGGCTCAGATACGCAGTATTTT
NA | TRBJ2-3 | TRBV13 | NA | CASSSLGGATTDTQYF | TGTGCCAGCAGCTCCCTAGGGGGGGCAACCACAGATACGCAGTATTTT
TRBD1 | TRBJ1-1 | TRBV7-2 | NA | CASSQIGTGRQAFF | TGTGCCAGCAGTCAGATAGGGACAGGGCGACAAGCTTTCTTT
NA | TRBJ1-5 | TRBV7-2 | NA | CASSLSRGNQPQHF | TGTGCCAGCAGCTTGTCCAGGGGCAATCAGCCCCAGCATTTT
NA | TRBJ1-5 | TRBV30 | NA | CAWSLPGGVNQPQHF | TGTGCCTGGAGCCTCCCCGGGGGAGTCAATCAGCCCCAGCATTTT
NA | TRBJ1-1 | TRBV6-5 | NA | CASSRRQAVNTEAFF | TGTGCCAGCAGTCGTCGGCAGGCCGTGAACACTGAAGCTTTCTTT
NA | TRBJ2-2 | TRBV18 | few | CASSPQGSTGELFF | TGTGCCAGCTCACCCCAGGGGAGCACCGGGGAGCTGTTTTTT
TRBD1 | TRBJ1-1 | TRBV11-3 | few | CASSRQGSNTEAFF | TGTGCCAGCAGCCGACAGGGCTCGAACACTGAAGCTTTCTTT
NA | TRBJ2-2 | TRBV6-5 | NA | CASDYGGFGTGELFF | TGTGCCAGTGATTACGGGGGATTCGGCACCGGGGAGCTGTTTTTT
NA | TRBJ2-2 | TRBV9 | NA | CASSAGHRAGELFF | TGTGCCAGCAGCGCTGGACATCGCGCCGGGGAGCTGTTTTTT
NA | TRBJ1-1 | TRBV4-3 | NA | CASSQDDRGRTEAFF | TGCGCCAGCAGCCAAGATGATAGGGGCCGCACTGAAGCTTTCTTT
NA | TRBJ1-3 | TRBV5-4 | NA | CATAPGKPGNTIYF | TGTGCCACTGCGCCAGGCAAACCTGGAAACACCATATATTTT
TRBD1 | TRBJ1-1 | TRBV6-2/TRBV6-3 | few | CASSDQGALEYTEAFF | TGTGCCAGCAGCGATCAGGGGGCGCTTGAGTACACTGAAGCTTTCTTT
TRBD1 | TRBJ2-2 | TRBV7-9 | NA | CASSRTGDTGELFF | TGTGCCAGCAGTAGGACAGGGGATACCGGGGAGCTGTTTTTT
TRBD2 | TRBJ2-3 | TRBV5-5 | NA | CASSPGLAGASTDTQYF | TGTGCCAGCAGCCCGGGACTAGCGGGAGCTAGCACAGATACGCAGTATTTT
NA | TRBJ2-5 | TRBV2 | NA | CASRPGRGKETQYF | TGTGCCAGCAGGCCGGGACGGGGGAAGGAGACCCAGTACTTC
NA | TRBJ1-1 | TRBV5-6 | once | CASSPTWNTEAFF | TGTGCCAGCAGCCCCACTTGGAACACTGAAGCTTTCTTT
TRBD1 | TRBJ1-1 | TRBV10-3 | NA | CAISDRVGGQGFTEAFF | TGTGCCATCAGTGACCGGGTAGGTGGACAGGGGTTTACTGAAGCTTTCTTT
NA | TRBJ1-1 | TRBV11-2 | NA | CASSFTGNTEAFF | TGTGCCAGCAGCTTCACAGGGAACACTGAAGCTTTCTTT